This T cell receptor (beta chain) was retrieved from a study of beta chain features in type 1 diabetes (dated by TCRdb to the late 2010s). For the study in its entirety: Mean age, gender distribution, total cell number and subset yield did not differ between patients and healthy donors. Regulatory and stem cell-like memory subsets were obtained from only 8 patients and about 8 healthy donors, while naive and central memory subsets were obtained from all 30 or so donors. A total of around 100 million sorted cells were examined across all samples, and RNA yield correlated strongly with the number of cells per subset. In the study, recently diagnosed type 1 diabetes patients and matched healthy donors were compared on the TCRB repertoires of their sorted circulating CD4+ T cell subsets. On the study overall, not on this receptor specifically: Because cDNA rather than genomic DNA was sequenced, highly expressing activated cells could have been over-represented, although no difference in activation and CD3 levels was found between groups. Fewer insertions and more nucleotide deletions at VDJ recombination sites were observed in patients with type 1 diabetes, implying thymic rearrangement abnormalities. A moderate but significant shortening of TCRB CDR3 length was observed in type 1 diabetes patients in all four CD4+ subsets. Shorter templates might have been favored by PCR, but patient and control samples were amplified and corrected together, so both groups would have been affected equally by any skew. Naive, central memory and regulatory TCRB repertoires appeared more similar among patients than among healthy donors. Only small numbers of individuals were included in the HLA sub-analyses, which left unresolved whether HLA type had any influence on TCRB rearrangement.

In this sample, this clone turned up a few times. No cognate antigen has been identified for it. No clone much larger than this one lies a single base away; base qualities are absent. Each donor gave one peripheral blood draw, roughly 110 mL on average, collected into heparinised tubes. A BD FACSAria II and a panel including CD45RO, CCR7, CD25, CD127, CD95 and CD27 were used to sort naive, central memory, regulatory and stem cell-like memory CD4+ T cells. All sorted populations exceeded 95% purity. PBMCs were separated immediately by Lymphoprep density gradient centrifugation and were stained directly, without being cultured. So that batch effects would be minimized, each experiment stained and sorted samples in pairs, pairing one healthy donor with one patient. The CDR3 spans 15 residues, from the cysteine through the phenylalanine. CDR3 DNA is the only sequence kept; it has 45 bases, read in frame from the first base. CDR1 and CDR2 were assigned from the germline V gene (reference sequence) as LNHDA and SQIVND. V lost 6 bases and J lost 7 bases, and the count of bases not matched to a germline gene is 7.

The entire amount of isolated RNA was reverse transcribed using the High Capacity cDNA Reverse Transcription Kit, so the sequenced TCRB transcripts were expressed ones. Deep immunoSEQ sequencing was performed on naive, central memory and regulatory T cell samples, with an average of around 3.5 million total reads per sample. Sorted cells were lysed in RLT buffer and RNA was extracted with DNase-treated RNeasy Micro or Mini kits, depending on cell number. Each cell subset was processed separately to prevent cross-contamination, with patient and healthy donor samples processed together. TCRB sequences were amplified from cDNA with the immunoSEQ multiplex PCR, producing 87-bp fragments spanning the CDR3 region. Sequencing of the amplicons was done on the Illumina HiSeq platform. As for the authors' bioinformatics: PCR bias was computationally corrected using synthetic template baselines, reads within Hamming distance 2 were collapsed, and singletons that could not be merged were discarded. Reads were aligned against IMGT so that V, D and J genes, CDR3 length and insertions or deletions at six rearrangement sites could be assigned. Within each subset, clonotype counts were normalized to sorted cell number, after which true diversity and Gini coefficients were computed with the tcR R package. The overlap coefficient, calculated on TCRB nucleotide sequences, was used to measure repertoire sharing. As a proxy for the pre-selection repertoire, out-of-frame TCRB sequences from naive cells were analyzed. TCRdb provides this immuneACCESS table in a form limited to in-frame rearrangements. Some clones are lacking; in checked studies, under half of them reflect an unresolved V gene, and why the rest are absent is not known. The V and J calls and clone size were taken over from that table, and D and trimming were inferred from the DNA. This sample lists 310,000 or so clones; approximately 16% were detected once. The ten biggest clones cover 0.015% to 0.017% of the sample.

The sequence is built from TRBV19 and TRBJ2-1; TRBD2 aligns with 12 central bases. This clonotype was obtained from a man between 18 and 29 years old with type 1 diabetes. The sequenced sample consisted of naive CD4+ T cells from blood. This sample's cell subset or site label indicates: true naive CD4+ T cells. The CDR3 region: CASSGGTSGSNEQFF. The DNA is TGTGCCAGTAGCGGCGGGACTAGCGGGTCTAATGAGCAGTTCTTC.